This TCR beta chain was sequenced during a study of blood T cell repertoires in COVID-19. Across the whole study: The United States, Italy and Spain provided the acute and convalescent COVID-19 samples. T cells, B-cell-depleted T cells, or PBMCs provided the cDNA or gDNA that served as material.

In the source study's methods: The authors estimated nucleated cell counts from reference gene primer amplification. Only in-frame clones appear in the TCRdb table, and some are missing; sequencing was by immunoSEQ multiplex PCR. V, J and clone size reflect that table, while D and trimming were determined from the DNA. The table includes 180,000 or so clones, about 86% detected once. The germline V gene has CDR1 MRHNA and CDR2 SNTAGT. The CDR3 is 13 amino acids. V lost 3 bases to trimming and J lost 8 bases, with 12 bases between them. The receptor's source is a young man with active or convalescent COVID-19. What was sequenced was peripheral blood. The chain combines TRBV6-4 with TRBJ2-3; the D gene is possibly TRBD1 (6 bases). The CDR3 DNA sequence: TGTGCCAGCAGTGAACTAACAGGGACTACGCAGTATTTT. Its protein product is CASSELTGTTQYF.